A single sample gave rise to the 26 T cell receptor beta chains below, sequenced in a study of blood T cell repertoires in COVID-19 (dated by TCRdb to 2020 to 2021). To prepare the library, the immunoSEQ multiplex PCR assay was applied. Entries here come from immuneACCESS through TCRdb and include only in-frame sequences with V and J called. Some clones fail to appear in such tables; in the studies checked, an unresolved V gene covers under half of the shortfall, and the cause of the remainder is unknown. The sample profile shows some 490,000 clones; about 85% of them were found once. The ten largest clones add up to 8% to 9.5% of the sample. The sample taken for sequencing was PBMCs or T cells enriched from blood (not recorded which). All receptors come from an older woman who had recovered from COVID-19.

The chain has TRBV9 and TRBJ2-3; 13 positions match TRBD2. The CDR3 sequence is 16 residues long. Losses at the gene ends were 4 bases for V and 0 bases for J; bases not matched to a gene: 2. Germline assignment: CDR1 SGDLS and CDR2 YYNGEE. This CDR3 reads CASSRTSGGSTDTQYF. CDR3 nucleotides: TGTGCCAGCAGCCGGACTAGCGGGGGTAGCACAGATACGCAGTATTTT.

The chain links TRBV10-3 to TRBJ2-3; D remains unclear. The CDR3 spans 13 residues. V dropped 3 bases and J dropped 6 bases, with 10 bases sitting between them. Germline V CDR1 and CDR2: ENHRY, SYGVKD. Here the CDR3 DNA reads TGTGCCATCAGTGAATACAGTTCGGATACGCAGTATTTT. It is translated as CAISEYSSDTQYF.

This clone was seen more than once but under ten times. The chain recombines TRBV4-1 with TRBJ1-6; 10 bases are a match to TRBD1. Germline V CDR1 and CDR2: MGHRA, YSYEKL. The length of the CDR3 is 17 residues. The J segment lost 7 bases and the V segment lost 0 bases, leaving 6 bases of the junction unmatched. CDR3 DNA sequence: TGCGCCAGCAGCCAAGATAGACAGGGGGCGCAGAATTCACCCCTCCACTTT. Protein product: CASSQDRQGAQNSPLHF.

V usage is TRBV6-5 and J usage is TRBJ1-6; possibly TRBD1 for D (5 bases). Germline V CDR1 and CDR2: MNHEY, SVGAGI. Trimming cost V 4 bases and J 6 bases, with 10 bases left between them. CDR3 size: 14 residues. CDR3 sequence: CASSWGPLNSPLHF. The CDR3 nucleotides read TGTGCCAGCAGTTGGGGCCCTCTTAATTCACCCCTCCACTTT.

The V call is TRBV28, the J call TRBJ2-7, with a weak D call TRBD2 (6 bases). Germline CDR1 and CDR2: MDHEN and SYDVKM. The V gene lost 6 bases and the J gene lost 4 bases, with 13 bases spanning the gap. The CDR3 sequence is 13 residues long. The chain's CDR3 is CASRAGLLYEQYF. For the CDR3, the DNA is TGTGCCAGCAGGGCGGGACTCCTGTACGAGCAGTACTTC. The complete variable domain, with remaining parts taken from reference TRBV28 and TRBJ2-7, reads DVKVTQSSRYLVKRTGEKVFLECVQDMDHENMFWYRQDPGLGLRLIYFSYDVKMKEKGDIPEGYSVSREKKERFSLILESASTNQTSMYLCASRAGLLYEQYFGPGTRLTVT.

Note on this clone: Here the CDR3 omits its conserved ending phenylalanine or tryptophan, so a read error is the likely source. The DNA is omitted, as the CDR3 cannot be located on it reliably, and the CDR3 follows TCRdb's listing. The V call is TRBV3-1 (or the pseudogene TRBV3-2), the J call TRBJ1-2; TRBD1, the D gene given by the table, was not confirmed from the DNA. From germline, CDR1 is LGHDT and CDR2 YNNKEL (reference sequence). With termini counted, the CDR3 has 11 amino acids. CDR3: CASSHGDRLQV.

The chain has TRBV12-5 and TRBJ2-5; D is perhaps TRBD2 (6 bases). From germline, CDR1 is LGHNT and CDR2 FRNRAP. V was shortened by 5 bases and J by 11 bases, with 12 bases between the two germline ends. CDR3 length equals 11 residues. The CDR3 DNA reads TGTGCTAGTGGTGGGGGACTCGGGCAGTACTTC. Its protein is CASGGGLGQYF. Supplemented by reference TRBV12-5 and TRBJ2-5, the full variable domain reads DARVTQTPRHKVTEMGQEVTMRCQPILGHNTVFWYRQTMMQGLELLAYFRNRAPLDDSGMPKDRFSAEMPDATLATLKIQPSEPRDSAVYFCASGGGLGQYFGPGTRLLVL.

This clone was observed a few times. The gene calls are TRBV12-3 or TRBV12-4 and TRBJ1-3; tentatively, D is TRBD1 (5 bases). This CDR3 has 12 residues. Trimming left V 6 bases short and J 6 bases short, with 9 bases between. CDR3 protein: CASRRGENTIYF. Written as DNA, the CDR3 is TGTGCCAGCAGAAGGGGCGAAAACACCATATATTTT.

The chain links TRBV5-1 to TRBJ1-3, with D possibly TRBD1 on 6 matching bases. This CDR3 has 15 residues. V shed 4 bases and J shed 1 base, with 12 bases lying between them. In germline, CDR1 is SGHRS, CDR2 YFSETQ. CDR3 region: CASSPQTGSGNTIYF. CDR3 coding DNA: TGCGCCAGCAGCCCACAGACAGGTTCTGGAAACACCATATATTTT.

This chain links TRBV6-1 with TRBJ2-7, with 11 bases that match TRBD1. The CDR3 totals 13 residues. CDR1 MNHNS and CDR2 SASEGT come from the germline V gene. The CDR3 nucleotides read TGTGCCAGCAGTGAGACCCGGGACAGGGGGGGGTTTGTC. It yields the protein CASSETRDRGGFV.

This clone was seen a few times. The rearrangement links TRBV5-5 to TRBJ2-2; D possibly corresponds to TRBD1 (5 bases). CDR1 and CDR2 (germline): SGHKS, YYEKEE (reference sequence). This CDR3 is built from 14 residues. Trimming shortened V by 4 bases and J by 3 bases, and 10 bases separated the two germline ends. The CDR3 sequence: CASSLPRDTGELFF. DNA for the CDR3: TGTGCCAGCAGCCTCCCCAGGGACACCGGGGAGCTGTTTTTT.

The chain joins TRBV6-5 to TRBJ2-7; weak D call: TRBD1 (8 bases). This CDR3 contains 13 residues. CDR1 MNHEY and CDR2 SVGAGI come from the germline V gene. V was pared by 5 bases and J by 6 bases, with 14 bases between. The CDR3 loop is CASSQQGEGEQYF. CDR3 sequence (DNA): TGTGCCAGCAGTCAACAGGGGGAGGGCGAGCAGTACTTC.

The chain recombines TRBV6-5 with TRBJ2-2; D is uncertain. Germline V gene data show CDR1 as MNHEY and CDR2 as SVGAGI. The CDR3 is 14 residues long. V dropped 6 bases and J dropped 4 bases, with 12 bases sitting between them. This CDR3 reads CASRAHTGTGELFF. The CDR3, as DNA: TGTGCCAGCAGGGCTCACACGGGCACCGGGGAGCTGTTTTTT.

The CDR3 nucleotides are TGTGCCAGCAGTACTAACAATCGGGAAAAACTGTTTTTT. It is translated as CASSTNNREKLFF. The chain joins TRBV27 to TRBJ1-4; D not certain. This CDR3 spans 13 amino acids. Looked up from germline, CDR1 is MNHEY and CDR2 is SMNVEV (reference sequence). The ends were cut back, 5 bases at V and 8 bases at J, with 12 bases in the middle.

The chain recombines TRBV18 with TRBJ1-3; TRBD1 is a possible D gene (5 bases). Trimming pared 2 bases from V and 0 bases from J, leaving 26 bases between. Germline CDR1 is KGHSH and CDR2 is LQKENI. This CDR3 contains 21 residues. In DNA form, the CDR3 reads TGTGCCAGCTCACCAAAGCCGATAACCACAGGATTGCGGAGCTCTGGAAACACCATATATTTT. Translated, it gives CASSPKPITTGLRSSGNTIYF.

As DNA, the CDR3 is TGTGCCAGCAGACCTTCAGGGGACGCGGGTCAGCCCCAGCATTTT. This codes for CASRPSGDAGQPQHF. V is TRBV7-6 and J is TRBJ1-5; D is perhaps TRBD1 (6 bases). Deletions cut 6 bases from V and 6 bases from J, with 18 bases between. This CDR3 is 15 amino acids long. Germline CDR1 is SGHVS and CDR2 is FNYEAQ.

The chain is built from TRBV5-1 and TRBJ2-1, with D unresolved. The CDR3 length is 13 residues. Trimming removed 4 bases from V and 0 bases from J, with 5 bases in between. Germline CDR1 is SGHRS and CDR2 is YFSETQ. The CDR3 DNA reads TGCGCCAGCAGCCTAAGCTCCTACAATGAGCAGTTCTTC. This translates into CASSLSSYNEQFF.

This clone was counted between two and nine times. J is TRBJ2-7 and V is TRBV2, with 10 positions matching TRBD2. J lost 6 bases, V lost 11 bases, and 19 bases had no gene match. Germline values: CDR1 SNHLY, CDR2 FYNNEI. The CDR3 contains 16 residues. DNA for the CDR3: TGTGCCTCCAGGGTCGCTAGCGGGGGTTTTCCCCCCGAGCAGTACGTC. Translation gives CASRVASGGFPPEQYV.

V usage is TRBV10-3 and J usage is TRBJ2-7, with TRBD1 identical over 11 bases. Germline CDR1 ENHRY, CDR2 SYGVKD. The CDR3 has 14 amino acids. V shed 4 bases and J 3 bases; nucleotides not matched to a gene: 2. DNA of the CDR3: TGTGCCATCAGTGGGACAGGGGGCCTCTACGAGCAGTACTTC. Translated: CAISGTGGLYEQYF.

V usage is TRBV5-8 and J usage is TRBJ2-3; D is perhaps TRBD1 (6 bases). This CDR3 is 15 amino acids long. The germline gives CDR1 SGHTS, CDR2 YDEGEE. V lost 5 bases, J lost 4 bases, and 17 bases lay in between. CDR3 region: CASRPRGQTADTQYF. The CDR3 region has the DNA TGTGCCAGCAGGCCCCGTGGACAGACGGCAGATACGCAGTATTTT.

This clone was seen only once. This rearrangement joins TRBV10-3 to TRBJ2-5; 14 bases are a match to TRBD2. Germline trimming cut 6 bases from V and 2 bases from J; bases unmatched to any gene: 2. CDR1 is ENHRY and CDR2 is SYGVKD in the germline V gene. CDR3 length equals 15 residues. The CDR3 here is CAISRLAGGQETQYF. The DNA for the CDR3 is TGTGCCATCAGCCGACTAGCGGGGGGGCAAGAGACCCAGTACTTC.

The rearrangement uses TRBV6-6 and TRBJ1-1, with a possible D match to TRBD1 (6 bases). The germline CDR1 and CDR2 sequences are MNHNY and SVGAGI (reference sequence). Trimming shortened V by 1 base and J by 8 bases, and 17 bases separated the two germline ends. The CDR3 extends over 15 amino acids. The CDR3 protein is CASSYLTGGQLEAFF. The CDR3 bases are TGTGCCAGCAGTTACTTGACTGGGGGCCAATTGGAAGCTTTCTTT.

The V call is TRBV5-1, the J call TRBJ2-7, with 10 bases that match TRBD1. The J segment lost 6 bases and the V segment lost 3 bases, leaving 6 bases of the junction unmatched. The CDR3 loop spans 14 amino acids. Per the germline V gene, CDR1 is SGHRS and CDR2 is YFSETQ. CDR3 region: CASSWGDRGGEQYV. In nucleotides, the CDR3 is TGCGCCAGCAGCTGGGGGGACAGGGGAGGCGAGCAGTACGTC.

There are a few counts of this clone. This sample includes further DNA sequences coding for the same CDR3. This chain links TRBV5-6 with TRBJ1-2; D gene unclear. The CDR3 contains 12 residues. Germline lookup yields CDR1 SGHDT and CDR2 YYEEEE. The V gene lost 0 bases and the J gene lost 5 bases, with 5 bases spanning the gap. The CDR3 DNA reads as TGTGCCAGCAGCTTGGCGGGGTATGGCTACACCTTC. Translating gives CASSLAGYGYTF.

The rearrangement joins TRBV2 to TRBJ2-1; TRBD2 might be the D (6 bases). The CDR3 spans 14 residues. Germline V gives CDR1 SNHLY, CDR2 FYNNEI. Trimming left V 5 bases short and J 9 bases short, with 17 bases between. The CDR3 DNA reads TGTGCCAGCAGTCTGCCGCTAGCGTATAGTGAGCAGTTCTTC. Protein: CASSLPLAYSEQFF.

This chain joins TRBV24-1 and TRBJ1-5; D is unclear. Trimming removed 0 bases at V and 0 bases at J, with 8 bases between. The germline gives CDR1 KGHDR, CDR2 SFDVKD. The CDR3 has 16 residues. The CDR3 loop is CATSDLWQNSNQPQHF. In nucleotides, the CDR3 is TGTGCCACCAGTGATTTGTGGCAGAATAGCAATCAGCCCCAGCATTTT.